The rows below give T cell receptor beta chains drawn from one sample of a study of regulatory T cells in long-lasting Graves disease. MiXCR, run by TCRdb on the multiplex PCR reads, gives a single entry per CDR3 protein. The table includes 350,000 to 500,000 distinct CDR3 sequences, roughly 15% detected once. These data also featured in a second study, about T cells in Graves' hyperthyroidism and ophthalmopathy.

The sample consisted of peripheral blood mononuclear cells (PBMCs), taken at new diagnosis, from a patient treated with antithyroid drugs. The receptor set was obtained from a woman aged 18-29 years with Graves disease. The CDR3 runs from the conserved cysteine through the conserved F or W. Fields, in order: D gene, clone size, J gene, V gene, CDR3 protein, CDR3 DNA. D genes are given only for firm matches. Not all rows give a size; the values are once, few, many and, for expanded clones, a class.

- | few | TRBJ2-5 | TRBV24-1 | CATGTQETQYF | TGTGCCACCGGCACCCAAGAGACCCAGTACTTC
TRBD1 | few | TRBJ2-7 | TRBV29-1 | CSVASRQGAYEQYF | TGCAGCGTTGCCTCGCGACAGGGGGCCTACGAGCAGTACTTC
- | many | TRBJ2-1 | TRBV7-2 | CASSTYQTGLSYNEQFF | TGTGCCAGCAGCACATATCAGACAGGTCTCTCCTACAATGAGCAGTTCTTC
TRBD2 | few | TRBJ2-2 | TRBV28 | CASSLFGGSGGELFF | TGTGCCAGCAGTTTATTCGGCGGGAGCGGCGGGGAGCTGTTTTTT
TRBD2 | - | TRBJ2-7 | TRBV20-1 | CSAREGGSLPGYEQYF | TGCAGTGCTAGAGAGGGCGGGAGCTTGCCCGGCTACGAGCAGTACTTC
TRBD2 | many | TRBJ2-3 | TRBV2 | CASRAGGTDTQYF | TGTGCCAGCAGGGCGGGAGGTACAGATACGCAGTATTTT
- | - | TRBJ1-5 | TRBV20-1 | CSARGGNSNQPQHF | TGCAGTGCTAGAGGCGGGAATAGCAATCAGCCCCAGCATTTT
TRBD2 | few | TRBJ2-1 | TRBV9 | CASSVEGTSGRFSYNEQFF | TGTGCCAGCAGCGTAGAGGGGACTAGCGGGAGGTTCTCCTACAATGAGCAGTTCTTC
- | few | TRBJ2-2 | TRBV10-1 | CASSEQNTGELFF | TGCGCCAGCAGTGAACAAAACACCGGGGAGCTGTTTTTT
- | - | TRBJ2-1 | TRBV15 | CATRAPDGYNEQFF | TGTGCCACTAGAGCCCCGGACGGCTACAATGAGCAGTTCTTC
TRBD1 | many | TRBJ2-1 | TRBV7-8 | CASSSRTGSYNEQFF | TGTGCCAGCAGCTCCCGGACAGGGTCCTACAATGAGCAGTTCTTC
TRBD2 | - | TRBJ2-2 | TRBV27 | CASSLGTSSDTGELFF | TGTGCCAGCAGTTTAGGGACTAGCAGCGACACCGGGGAGCTGTTTTTT
TRBD2 | few | TRBJ2-1 | TRBV20-1 | CSAPTSGQFYEQFF | TGCAGTGCTCCGACTAGCGGTCAATTCTATGAGCAGTTCTTC
- | - | TRBJ2-7 | TRBV10-3 | CATKDSQNSYEQYF | TGTGCCACCAAGGACAGCCAAAATTCCTACGAGCAGTACTTC
TRBD1 | - | TRBJ2-3 | TRBV6-2/TRBV6-3 | CTSGIGGDTQYF | TGTACCAGCGGTATAGGGGGCGATACGCAGTATTTT
- | few | TRBJ2-7 | TRBV18 | CASSPPFRNEQYF | TGTGCCAGCTCACCACCTTTTAGAAATGAGCAGTACTTC
- | once | TRBJ1-2 | TRBV19 | CASAAAGEGYGYTF | TGTGCCAGTGCTGCCGCGGGGGAAGGCTATGGCTACACCTTC
TRBD1 | many | TRBJ1-3 | TRBV28 | CASRPGGVSSGNTIYF | TGTGCCAGCAGACCAGGGGGGGTGAGCTCTGGAAACACCATATATTTT
TRBD2 | many | TRBJ2-7 | TRBV6-2/TRBV6-3 | CASSAAGAGPYEQYF | TGTGCCAGCAGTGCAGCGGGAGCGGGGCCCTACGAGCAGTACTTC
TRBD1 | many | TRBJ2-7 | TRBV2 | CASSRTGGAYEQYF | TGTGCCAGCAGTAGGACAGGAGGAGCCTACGAGCAGTACTTC
- | - | TRBJ2-5 | TRBV20-1 | CSAREGRGTQYF | TGCAGTGCTAGAGAGGGGCGGGGGACCCAGTACTTC
TRBD2 | many | TRBJ2-1 | TRBV13 | CASSLFGGREEQFF | TGTGCCAGCAGCTTATTCGGCGGGAGGGAAGAGCAGTTCTTC
- | few | TRBJ2-7 | TRBV7-9 | CASSSRVSYEQYF | TGTGCCAGCAGCAGCAGGGTTTCCTACGAGCAGTACTTC
- | many | TRBJ2-7 | TRBV6-5 | CASSYSARAPGHAYEQYF | TGTGCCAGCAGTTACTCGGCTAGAGCCCCCGGTCATGCCTACGAGCAGTACTTC
TRBD1 | - | TRBJ1-2 | TRBV27 | CASRPGTDHSYGYTF | TGTGCCAGCAGACCCGGGACAGATCATAGCTATGGCTACACCTTC
- | few | TRBJ2-1 | TRBV2 | CASSGLEKFF | TGTGCCAGCAGTGGACTAGAAAAGTTCTTC
- | - | TRBJ1-5 | TRBV28 | CASKRQVNQPQHF | TGTGCCAGCAAACGACAGGTCAATCAGCCCCAGCATTTT
- | many | TRBJ2-1 | TRBV6-1 | CASIQDSVYNEQFF | TGTGCCAGCATTCAGGACAGCGTCTACAATGAGCAGTTCTTC